The clone carrying this T cell receptor (beta chain) has more than one count but fewer than ten. The antigen remains unidentified. Per germline, CDR1 SNHLY and CDR2 FYNNEI. The CDR3 totals 14 residues. The ends were cut back, 7 bases at V and 0 bases at J, with 13 bases in the middle. TCRdb re-analysed the 5' RACE reads in MiXCR, keeping a single row per CDR3 protein. The sample lists about 240,000 distinct CDR3 sequences; approximately 7.8% were seen once. These data originate in a study of identical twins. Whole-study results and caveats: Twin pairs had excess sharing that was weaker in beta out-of-frame sequences. For zero-insertion analyses, partial confounding could come from invariant MAIT and iNKT cells.

The data were also submitted as part of a second study, on yellow fever vaccine responses in identical twins.

The source material was CD8+ T cells sorted from blood. This receptor was taken from a woman in her late teens or twenties in good health. The chain employs TRBV2 and TRBJ2-7; D is perhaps TRBD1 or TRBD2 (5 bases each). CDR3 sequence: CASTWDGVSYEQYF. The CDR3 DNA is TGTGCCAGCACCTGGGACGGTGTCTCCTACGAGCAGTACTTC.